This T cell receptor beta chain was documented in a study of human T cells and chemical hapten exposure. Study as a whole: Small differences in pooled library volume mainly drove the variation in TCR yields per sample.

Study results and caveats: Unchanged with DPC sensitization were TCRs above 1 in 1000 frequency.

About this clonotype: The antigen is undetermined.

Trimming removed 5 bases from V and 1 base from J, with 12 bases in between. CDR1 SGHRS and CDR2 YFSETQ come from the germline V gene. The CDR3 length is 14 residues. Sample time point: pre-sensitization, week 0. The treatment: therapeutic diphenylcyclopropenone sensitization with weekly scalp DPC. Every patch test was put on after a blood sample was taken. TCRdb re-analysed the RACE reads in MiXCR, keeping a single row per CDR3 protein. The table shows more than 300,000 distinct CDR3 sequences, with approximately 5% occurring only once. This TCR was sampled from a woman between 50 and 59 years old with alopecia areata. Some clones in this sample may be carry-over from other donors' samples. The specimen was whole blood, collected in connection with sensitization to the hapten diphenylcyclopropenone (DPC). The rearrangement uses TRBV5-1 and TRBJ2-5; D not resolved. The DNA of the CDR3 is TGCGCCAGCAGGCACAATCCAATCCAAGAGACCCAGTACTTC. This encodes CASRHNPIQETQYF.